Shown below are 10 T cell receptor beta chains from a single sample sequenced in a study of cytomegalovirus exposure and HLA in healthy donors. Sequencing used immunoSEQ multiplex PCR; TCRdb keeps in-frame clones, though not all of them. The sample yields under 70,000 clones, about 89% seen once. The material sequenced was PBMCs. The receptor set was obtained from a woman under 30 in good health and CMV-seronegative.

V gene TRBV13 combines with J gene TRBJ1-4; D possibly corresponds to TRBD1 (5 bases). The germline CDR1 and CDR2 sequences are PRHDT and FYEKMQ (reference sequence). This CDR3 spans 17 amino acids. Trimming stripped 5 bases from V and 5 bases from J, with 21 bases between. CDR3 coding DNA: TGTGCCAGCAGCGGGAGGGACTACTTAAGCCCAAATGAAAAACTGTTTTTT. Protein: CASSGRDYLSPNEKLFF.

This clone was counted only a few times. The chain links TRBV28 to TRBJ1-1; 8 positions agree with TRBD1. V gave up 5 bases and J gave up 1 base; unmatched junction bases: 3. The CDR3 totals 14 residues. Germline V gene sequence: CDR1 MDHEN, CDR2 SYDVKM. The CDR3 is CASSHDRGNTEAFF. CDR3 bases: TGTGCCAGCAGTCACGACAGGGGGAACACTGAAGCTTTCTTT. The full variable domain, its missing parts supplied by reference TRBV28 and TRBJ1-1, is DVKVTQSSRYLVKRTGEKVFLECVQDMDHENMFWYRQDPGLGLRLIYFSYDVKMKEKGDIPEGYSVSREKKERFSLILESASTNQTSMYLCASSHDRGNTEAFFGQGTRLTVV.

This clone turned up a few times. The DNA for the CDR3 is TGTGCCAGCAGCCCGGGGACTAGCGGGAGAGGAGGGGAGCAGTACTTC. Amino acids: CASSPGTSGRGGEQYF. J is TRBJ2-7 and V is TRBV5-4, with TRBD2 identical over 14 bases. The CDR3 totals 16 residues. The V and J ends lost 4 bases and 7 bases, in that order; junction bases with no gene match: 10. Looked up from germline, CDR1 is SGHNT and CDR2 is YYREEE (reference sequence). Supplemented by reference TRBV5-4 and TRBJ2-7, the full variable domain reads ETGVTQSPTHLIKTRGQQVTLRCSSQSGHNTVSWYQQALGQGPQFIFQYYREEENGRGNFPPRFSGLQFPNYSSELNVNALELDDSALYLCASSPGTSGRGGEQYFGPGTRLTVT.

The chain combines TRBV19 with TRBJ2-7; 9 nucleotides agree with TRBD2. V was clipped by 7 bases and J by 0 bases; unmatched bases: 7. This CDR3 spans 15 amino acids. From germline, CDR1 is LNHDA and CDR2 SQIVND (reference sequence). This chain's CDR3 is CASTQTSGSSYEQYF. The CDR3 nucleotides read TGTGCCAGTACTCAGACTAGCGGAAGCTCCTACGAGCAGTACTTC.

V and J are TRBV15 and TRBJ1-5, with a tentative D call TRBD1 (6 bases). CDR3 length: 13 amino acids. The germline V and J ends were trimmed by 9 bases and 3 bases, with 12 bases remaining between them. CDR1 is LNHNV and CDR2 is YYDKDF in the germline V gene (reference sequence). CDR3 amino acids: CATQAGDNQPQHF. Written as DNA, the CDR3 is TGTGCCACTCAAGCAGGGGACAATCAGCCCCAGCATTTT.

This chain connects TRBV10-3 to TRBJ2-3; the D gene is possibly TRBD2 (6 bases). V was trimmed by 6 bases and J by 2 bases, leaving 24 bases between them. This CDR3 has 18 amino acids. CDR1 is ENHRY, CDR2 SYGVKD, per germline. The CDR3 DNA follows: TGTGCCATCAGCCTATATTTATCTCGCGGGACCGACACAGATACGCAGTATTTT. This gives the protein CAISLYLSRGTDTDTQYF.

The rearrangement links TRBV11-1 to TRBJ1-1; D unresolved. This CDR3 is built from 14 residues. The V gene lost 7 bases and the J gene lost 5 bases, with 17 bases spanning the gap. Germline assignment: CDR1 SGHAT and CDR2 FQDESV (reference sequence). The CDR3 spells CASKPGGRWTEAFF. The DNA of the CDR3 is TGTGCCAGCAAACCGGGAGGAAGATGGACTGAAGCTTTCTTT. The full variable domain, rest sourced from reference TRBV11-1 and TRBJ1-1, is EAEVAQSPRYKITEKSQAVAFWCDPISGHATLYWYRQILGQGPELLVQFQDESVVDDSQLPKDRFSAERLKGVDSTLKIQPAELGDSAMYLCASKPGGRWTEAFFGQGTRLTVV.

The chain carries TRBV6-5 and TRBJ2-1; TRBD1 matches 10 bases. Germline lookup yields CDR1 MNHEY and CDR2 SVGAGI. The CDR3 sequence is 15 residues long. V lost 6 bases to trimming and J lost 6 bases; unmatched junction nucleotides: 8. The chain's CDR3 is CASSLRQGAANEQFF. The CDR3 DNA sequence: TGTGCCAGCAGCCTAAGACAGGGGGCGGCCAATGAGCAGTTCTTC.

This CDR3 is CASSDWQGDTEAFF. The CDR3 DNA reads as TGTGCCAGCAGTGATTGGCAGGGGGACACTGAAGCTTTCTTT. V and J are TRBV6-1 and TRBJ1-1; 7 bases agree with TRBD1. Trimming took 3 bases from V and 3 from J; bases not matched to a gene: 4. This CDR3 region has 14 residues. CDR1 MNHNS and CDR2 SASEGT come from the germline V gene.

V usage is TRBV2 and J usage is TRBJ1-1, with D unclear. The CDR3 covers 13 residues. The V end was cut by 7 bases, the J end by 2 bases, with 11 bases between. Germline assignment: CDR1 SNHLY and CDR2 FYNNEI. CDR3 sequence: CASIGQPNTEAFF. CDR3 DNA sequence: TGTGCCAGCATTGGGCAGCCTAACACTGAAGCTTTCTTT. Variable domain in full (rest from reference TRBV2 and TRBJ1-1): EPEVTQTPSHQVTQMGQEVILRCVPISNHLYFYWYRQILGQKVEFLVSFYNNEISEKSEIFDDQFSVERPDGSNFTLKIRSTKLEDSAMYFCASIGQPNTEAFFGQGTRLTVV.